Included here is one T cell receptor (beta chain) sequence, with context. This clonotype occurred a few times. The specificity of this receptor is unknown. Base qualities were left out, and no much larger clone turns up one base away. The record originates from a study of blood T cells in healthy people across ages (dated by TCRdb to between 2015 and 2017). Broadly, across the study: In model experiments, roughly one uniquely barcoded TCR beta cDNA molecule per two T cells was captured by template switching. Using deep sequencing normalized with unique cDNA molecular identifiers, the study measured how TCR beta repertoire diversity changes with age. To avoid experimental bias, donors of different ages were spread randomly across the sequencing lanes. Four age groups were formed from the donors: young (average 16 years), middle-aged (around 39), aged (over 55) and long-lived (roughly 81). The study analyzed two additional independent replicas of 1 million unique cDNA reads from the same blood draw for two donors, one aged 18 to 29 and one aged 80 or older. Study-wide findings and limitations: Observed TCR beta diversity per million T cells fell roughly linearly with age, and a significant reduction was already apparent by age around 36. Observed TCR beta diversity correlated strongly with the percentage of naive T cells measured by flow cytometry. Bulk unsorted PBMC profiling prevented conclusive comparison of naive and antigen-experienced compartments. The CMV infection status of donors was not known, potentially confounding age-related changes in expanded clonotypes. Compared with the aged group, the long-lived group had more naive CD4+ T cells, fewer expanded clones and increased TCR diversity, suggesting age selection. Estimates of total diversity based on one million sequenced T cells were regarded as lower bounds and as underestimates.

Libraries were built with 5' RACE. Instrument on record: Illumina HiSeq 2500. The second PCR ran for roughly 6 to 11 cycles and used a J-beta primer mix along with a sample-barcoded 5' primer. Each TCR beta cDNA molecule received a unique molecular identifier from a template-switch 5' adaptor carrying 12 random nucleotides. Each sample yielded at least 3 million CDR3-containing paired-end reads. All of the RNA was converted into first-strand cDNA using the Mint cDNA synthesis kit, with a TRBC-specific oligonucleotide serving as the primer. All cDNA was treated with uracil-DNA glycosylase and then went through a first 18-cycle PCR with the universal primers M1SS and BC2_uni_R. Regarding the original processing steps: For normalization, 1 million high-quality reads, each with a distinct molecular identifier, were randomly selected from each sample. Instead of being binned into consensus sequences, reads that shared molecular identifiers were thrown out. CDR3 identification, clonotype clustering and error correction used MiTCR with a Q25 quality threshold and the strictest error-elimination algorithm. A nonparametric unseen species model with Euler transformation was used to estimate lower-bound total TCR beta diversity. The public reads were quality trimmed at Q25 with fastp and then assembled into clones with MiXCR by TCRdb, keeping productive beta chains. Here each entry gathers all rows of one CDR3 protein and keeps the most common genes and DNA. TCRdb, rather than the study authors, made the V and J calls. This sample holds more than 1.4 million distinct CDR3 sequences; 42% were observed only once. 7.9% of the sample rests with the top ten.

The roughly 37 donors, aged about 6 to 100 years, were systemically healthy Caucasian individuals from Russia. Around 9.9 milliliters of peripheral blood were collected from each donor into EDTA-treated Vacutainer tubes. Ficoll-Paque density-gradient centrifugation was used to isolate PBMCs, with at least 7 million per sample. Trizol reagent was used to extract total RNA from PBMCs, with at least 6 micrograms per sample. Naive CD45RAhigh/CD27high T cell percentages were measured by flow cytometry on a PBMC aliquot from every donor. The germline V gene gives CDR1 as SGDLS and CDR2 as YYNGEE. Cut back by 7 bases and 4 bases, the V and J ends lie 8 bases apart. Reading from cysteine to phenylalanine, the CDR3 counts 11 amino acids. The entry retains the CDR3 DNA only, 33 bases that are in frame from base 1.

The sequence was collected from a woman aged 18-29 years in good health. Sequenced: blood. The rearranged chain carries TRBV9 and TRBJ1-2, with a weak D call of TRBD1 (5 bases match). The sequenced DNA: TGTGCCAGCGACGGGGGCTATGGCTACACCTTC. This codes for CASDGGYGYTF. The full variable domain, with segments outside the CDR3 supplied by the reference TRBV9 and TRBJ1-2 proteins, appears as DSGVTQTPKHLITATGQRVTLRCSPRSGDLSVYWYQQSLDQGLQFLIQYYNGEERAKGNILERFSAQQFPDLHSELNLSSLELGDSALYFCASDGGYGYTFGSGTRLTVV.